One sample yielded the 20 T cell receptor beta chains listed below, sequenced in a study of blood T cell repertoires in COVID-19. Data came from immunoSEQ multiplex PCR; TCRdb stores just in-frame clones and leaves some out. Of about 160,000 clones listed, approximately 85% are singletons. The sample consisted of peripheral blood. The receptors originated from a man between 60 and 75 years old who had recovered from COVID-19.

This chain links TRBV4-1 with TRBJ1-1; 10 nucleotides agree with TRBD1. The CDR3 length is 15 residues. CDR1 MGHRA and CDR2 YSYEKL come from the germline V gene. V trimming: 3 bases; J trimming: 0 bases; junction bases outside the gene matches: 1. The CDR3 sequence: CASSQDRGLNTEAFF. CDR3 bases: TGCGCCAGCAGCCAGGACAGGGGGTTGAACACTGAAGCTTTCTTT.

The gene calls are TRBV18 and TRBJ2-5, with 8 bases identical to TRBD2. The CDR3 runs to 15 residues. CDR1 and CDR2 (germline): KGHSH, LQKENI. V was clipped by 6 bases and J by 4 bases; unmatched bases: 10. The CDR3 coding sequence is TGTGCCAGCTCCTATAATGACGGGAGGGGAGAGACCCAGTACTTC. This codes for CASSYNDGRGETQYF.

The V call is TRBV18, the J call TRBJ2-1; the D gene is possibly TRBD2 (6 bases). Germline V lookup: CDR1 KGHSH, CDR2 LQKENI. This CDR3 is 15 amino acids long. V lost 0 bases and J 3 bases, leaving 9 bases between the germline ends. The CDR3, as DNA: TGTGCCAGCTCACCACCGGGGGGTGGCTACAATGAGCAGTTCTTC. It yields the protein CASSPPGGGYNEQFF.

V and J are TRBV5-1 and TRBJ2-3, with a weak D call TRBD1 (6 bases). V dropped 4 bases and J dropped 4 bases, with 13 bases sitting between them. The CDR3 has 14 amino acids. Germline V gene lookup returns CDR1 SGHRS and CDR2 YFSETQ. CDR3 DNA: TGCGCCAGCAGCCTGGGACAAGGTCCAGATACGCAGTATTTT. This sequence encodes CASSLGQGPDTQYF.

V and J are TRBV19 and TRBJ1-2; the D gene is possibly TRBD1 (6 bases). The length of the CDR3 is 14 residues. V lost 8 bases to trimming and J lost 4 bases, with 17 bases between them. Germline V gives CDR1 LNHDA, CDR2 SQIVND (reference sequence). CDR3 region: CASRSPQGRYGYTF. DNA for the CDR3: TGTGCCAGTCGAAGCCCCCAGGGGCGCTATGGCTACACCTTC.

This chain uses TRBV18 with TRBJ1-6; 9 bases match TRBD1. The CDR3 runs 15 residues. Trimming removed 1 base from V and 12 bases from J; junction bases left unmatched: 7. In germline, CDR1 is KGHSH, CDR2 LQKENI. CDR3 amino acids: CASSPRGDRAEPLHF. In DNA, the CDR3 is TGTGCCAGCTCACCACGGGGGGACAGGGCGGAACCCCTCCACTTT.

The chain uses TRBV18 and TRBJ2-7, with a tentative D call TRBD2 (6 bases). With 2 bases removed from V and 3 bases from J, the gap between germline ends came to 11 bases. The germline CDR1 and CDR2 sequences are KGHSH and LQKENI. The CDR3 loop spans 14 amino acids. The CDR3 region is CASSPRGEVYEQYF. The CDR3 bases are TGTGCCAGCTCACCAAGAGGGGAGGTCTACGAGCAGTACTTC.

The table lists this clone with a few counts. The chain is built from TRBV6-6 and TRBJ1-5; D is possibly TRBD1 (6 bases). The CDR3 has 19 residues. The ends were cut back, 6 bases at V and 0 bases at J, with 24 bases in the middle. Per the germline V gene, CDR1 is MNHNY and CDR2 is SVGAGI (reference sequence). The chain's CDR3 is CASSHSPYDRIYSNQPQHF. CDR3 nucleotides: TGTGCCAGCAGCCACTCGCCCTATGACAGGATTTATAGCAATCAGCCCCAGCATTTT.

The rearrangement joins TRBV24-1 to TRBJ2-5; D is uncertain. The CDR3 sequence is 12 residues long. Trimming took 9 bases from V and 3 from J, leaving 10 bases between them. CDR1 and CDR2 from the germline V gene are KGHDR and SFDVKD. The CDR3 sequence: CATAQVEETQYF. The CDR3 DNA follows: TGTGCCACCGCTCAGGTCGAAGAGACCCAGTACTTC.

The gene calls are TRBV2 and TRBJ1-2; 11 bases are shared with TRBD1. There are 15 residues in the CDR3. Germline assignment: CDR1 SNHLY and CDR2 FYNNEI. J gave up 0 bases and V 9 bases, and 6 bases lay outside the gene matches. In DNA form, the CDR3 reads TGTGCCAGGGGGACAGGGGGGACCTCTAACTATGGCTACACCTTC. Translated, it gives CARGTGGTSNYGYTF.

Notes on this clone: Other DNA sequences in the sample encode the same CDR3. The gene calls are TRBV18 and TRBJ2-7, with 9 bases fitting TRBD1. V trimming: 0 bases; J trimming: 2 bases; junction bases outside the gene matches: 2. Germline V CDR1 and CDR2: KGHSH, LQKENI. CDR3 length: 15 amino acids. Written as DNA, the CDR3 is TGTGCCAGCTCACCACCGGGACAGGGCACCTACGAGCAGTACTTC. It specifies CASSPPGQGTYEQYF.

The chain uses TRBV2 and TRBJ2-7, with 8 bases aligning to TRBD1. Germline V gives CDR1 SNHLY, CDR2 FYNNEI. The CDR3 loop spans 15 amino acids. J was trimmed by 3 bases and V by 1 base; bases with no gene match: 5. The CDR3 spells CASSEGGTGGYEQYF. CDR3 in DNA: TGTGCCAGCAGTGAAGGGGGGACAGGTGGCTACGAGCAGTACTTC.

In its sample, this clone was seen a few times. This chain joins TRBV6-5 and TRBJ1-2, with D maybe TRBD1 (5 bases). This CDR3 has 14 residues. V lost 8 bases and J lost 0, with 13 bases in between. Germline CDR1 MNHEY, CDR2 SVGAGI. The CDR3 reads CASGGGPSNYGYTF. CDR3 bases: TGTGCCAGCGGGGGAGGGCCTTCTAACTATGGCTACACCTTC.

The CDR3 DNA reads as TGCAGCGTTACCGGGGCAGGGGTCGAGCAGTACTTC. Its translation is CSVTGAGVEQYF. J is TRBJ2-7 and V is TRBV29-1; perhaps TRBD1 as D (6 bases). This CDR3 contains 12 residues. The germline V gene encodes CDR1 SQVTM and CDR2 ANQGSEA. The V end lost 5 bases, the J end lost 6 bases, and 14 bases lay between the germline ends.

The chain recombines TRBV7-3 with TRBJ1-1; D perhaps matches TRBD1 (5 bases). This CDR3 contains 17 residues. Germline V lookup: CDR1 SGHTA, CDR2 FQGTGA. Trimming stripped 2 bases from V and 4 bases from J, with 20 bases between. Here the CDR3 DNA reads TGTGCCAGCAGCTTAGCCGTGGCAGGGCCGGGTAGCACTGAAGCTTTCTTT. It yields the protein CASSLAVAGPGSTEAFF. The variable domain in full, with the rest retrieved from reference TRBV7-3 and TRBJ1-1, is GAGVSQTPSNKVTEKGKYVELRCDPISGHTALYWYRQSLGQGPEFLIYFQGTGAADDSGLPNDRFFAVRPEGSVSTLKIQRTERGDSAVYLCASSLAVAGPGSTEAFFGQGTRLTVV.

V and J are TRBV4-2 and TRBJ1-2; D is ambiguous. V lost 0 bases to trimming and J lost 0 bases, with 14 bases between them. Germline V lookup: CDR1 LGHNA, CDR2 YNFKEQ. The CDR3 spans 17 residues. The CDR3: CASSQDVRGTPNYGYTF. The CDR3 coding sequence is TGTGCCAGCAGCCAAGACGTCCGGGGAACCCCTAACTATGGCTACACCTTC.

CDR3 in amino acids: CASSPNSNTEAFF. DNA for the CDR3: TGTGCCAGCAGCCCAAATTCCAACACTGAAGCTTTCTTT. The V and J genes are TRBV3-1 (or the pseudogene TRBV3-2) and TRBJ1-1; D gene ambiguous. The CDR3 contains 13 residues. Looked up from germline, CDR1 is LGHDT and CDR2 is YNNKEL (reference sequence). V was cut by 4 bases and J by 2 bases, with 8 bases left in between.

The rearrangement links TRBV7-2 to TRBJ2-1; 8 bases are shared with TRBD2. Germline CDR1 and CDR2: SGHTA and FQGNSA. CDR3 length equals 14 residues. V lost 6 bases, J lost 7 bases, and 8 bases stayed unmatched. In DNA form, the CDR3 reads TGTGCCAGCAGTCGGGGGGGCCCGATGAATGAGCAGTTCTTC. This gives the protein CASSRGGPMNEQFF. Using reference TRBV7-2 and TRBJ2-1 for the parts outside the CDR3, the full variable domain is GAGVSQSPSNKVTEKGKDVELRCDPISGHTALYWYRQSLGQGLEFLIYFQGNSAPDKSGLPSDRFSAERTGGSVSTLTIQRTQQEDSAVYLCASSRGGPMNEQFFGPGTRLTVL.

This chain links TRBV5-1 with TRBJ2-2, with TRBD2 as a possible D gene (5 bases). Germline CDR1 reads SGHRS; CDR2 reads YFSETQ. V was shortened by 6 bases and J by 6 bases, with 21 bases between the two germline ends. This CDR3 is built from 16 residues. The CDR3 bases are TGCGCCAGCACCCCGACCGGAGGTAGATTCCCCGGGGAGCTGTTTTTT. Its translation is CASTPTGGRFPGELFF.

The chain recombines TRBV19 with TRBJ1-5; D gene ambiguous. This CDR3 spans 14 amino acids. Germline CDR1 reads LNHDA; CDR2 reads SQIVND (reference sequence). The V gene lost 5 bases and the J gene lost 0 bases, with 8 bases spanning the gap. In DNA, the CDR3 is TGTGCCAGTAGTCACTCCTATAGCAATCAGCCCCAGCATTTT. It codes for CASSHSYSNQPQHF.